This T cell receptor beta chain emerged from a study of blood T cell repertoires in COVID-19. As for the study in general: PBMCs, B-cell-depleted T cells, or T cells were the source of the cDNA or gDNA that made up the material.

This clone was seen only once. The J segment lost 9 bases and the V segment lost 4 bases, leaving 8 bases of the junction unmatched. The CDR3 runs 14 residues. The germline V gene encodes CDR1 LGHDT and CDR2 YNNKEL (reference sequence). Data came from immunoSEQ multiplex PCR; TCRdb stores just in-frame clones and leaves some out. Of 150,000 to 200,000 clones in the sample, about nine tenths were seen once. Sample: peripheral blood. J is TRBJ1-5 and V is TRBV3-1 (or the pseudogene TRBV3-2), with 8 positions matching TRBD1. The origin of this receptor is a man aged 65 to 79 with active or convalescent COVID-19. CDR3 protein: CASSPGQALGPQHF. The CDR3 DNA is TGTGCCAGCAGCCCGGGACAGGCGCTGGGGCCCCAGCATTTT.